This paragraph covers one T cell receptor beta chain sequence. Its cognate antigen is unknown. This likely stems from a read error, as it lies one base from a far larger clone. At deep level, the assay was performed. Several immunoSEQ plates held equal portions of the genomic DNA taken from each subset. Tens of thousands of T cell genomes, or approximately 0.3 ug DNA, went into unsorted PBMC replicate PCRs. Assay: immunoSEQ multiplex PCR; the TCRdb copy retains only in-frame clones and omits some. Of around 500,000 clones listed, roughly 80% were seen once; the top ten hold about an eighth. The data originate from a study of shared clonotypes between healthy human individuals. Study results and limitations: There were few donors, and this limited the genetic and exposure-history diversity represented.

This CDR3 contains 15 residues. V dropped 3 bases and J dropped 2 bases, with 14 bases sitting between them. Germline V gives CDR1 LGHNA, CDR2 YNFKEQ. V and J are TRBV4-2 and TRBJ2-7; tentative D call: TRBD1 (6 bases). The source material was PBMCs. The sequence was obtained from a woman in her 40s in good health. Some clones in this sample may be carry-over from other donors' samples. The CDR3: CASSQFGDKTYEQYF. Here the CDR3 DNA reads TGTGCCAGCAGCCAGTTTGGGGACAAGACCTACGAGCAGTACTTC.